Following are 29 T cell receptor beta chains from one sample sequenced in a study of technical replicates of blood from a few donors. The protocol was immunoSEQ multiplex PCR, while the TCRdb copy is restricted to in-frame clones and leaves out a portion. The data show 95,000 to 100,000 clones, nearly 96% seen once. Specimen: T cells isolated from PBMCs. The origin of the receptors is a human donor in good health.

This chain uses TRBV28 with TRBJ2-3, with TRBD2 matching 8 bases. Germline V gene lookup returns CDR1 MDHEN and CDR2 SYDVKM. The V gene end was trimmed by 6 bases and the J gene end by 0 bases; junction bases not matched to a gene: 5. This CDR3 is built from 15 residues. The CDR3 spells CASRQGLVSTDTQYF. CDR3 bases: TGTGCCAGCAGGCAGGGACTAGTCAGCACAGATACGCAGTATTTT.

The V gene is TRBV14, the J gene TRBJ1-2; no clear D gene. Germline V gives CDR1 SGHDN, CDR2 FVKESK. The CDR3 covers 16 residues. V lost 3 bases to trimming and J lost 2 bases, with 16 bases between them. The CDR3 sequence is CASSHSLPLLNYGYTF. CDR3 sequence (DNA): TGTGCCAGCAGCCATTCTTTGCCCCTATTAAACTATGGCTACACCTTC.

The CDR3 sequence is CASSVGDRVFNEQFF. CDR3 nucleotide sequence: TGTGCCAGCAGCGTCGGGGACAGGGTCTTCAATGAGCAGTTCTTC. This chain joins TRBV9 and TRBJ2-1; the match to TRBD1 covers 9 bases. The CDR3 is 15 residues long. Per germline, CDR1 SGDLS and CDR2 YYNGEE. Germline trimming cut 2 bases from V and 6 bases from J; bases unmatched to any gene: 6.

The chain has TRBV12-5 and TRBJ2-1, with a tentative D call TRBD2 (6 bases). V was trimmed by 6 bases and J by 8 bases, leaving 17 bases between them. The CDR3 length is 14 residues. Germline V gene lookup returns CDR1 LGHNT and CDR2 FRNRAP. For the CDR3, the DNA is TGTGCTAGTGGACTACTAGCTTCCCCCCATGAGCAGTTCTTC. It translates to CASGLLASPHEQFF.

The chain links TRBV5-8 to TRBJ2-7; D gene uncertain. Between the trimmed V and J ends, which lost 0 bases and 3 bases, there was a span of 10 bases. This CDR3 has 14 amino acids. Per the germline V gene, CDR1 is SGHTS and CDR2 is YDEGEE. The CDR3 DNA is TGTGCCAGCAGCTTGGGGGCAGGAAACTACGAGCAGTACTTC. Amino acid sequence: CASSLGAGNYEQYF.

The chain combines TRBV5-6 with TRBJ1-2; D is uncertain. In germline, CDR1 is SGHDT, CDR2 YYEEEE. V was trimmed by 6 bases and J by 4 bases, leaving 7 bases between them. This CDR3 contains 11 residues. This CDR3 is CASTRSYGYTF. CDR3 nucleotides: TGTGCCAGCACACGCAGCTATGGCTACACCTTC.

This clone was observed a single time. The chain links TRBV11-1 to TRBJ1-2, with D unclear. CDR1 is SGHAT and CDR2 is FQDESV in the germline V gene (reference sequence). V lost 4 bases to trimming and J lost 5 bases, with 5 bases between them. This CDR3 comprises 11 residues. The CDR3 DNA is TGTGCCAGCAGCTCAGGATATGGCTACACCTTC. Protein: CASSSGYGYTF.

The V call is TRBV6-6, the J call TRBJ1-2; perhaps TRBD1 as D (5 bases). Trimming took off 6 bases at V and 0 bases at J, with 8 bases between the two ends. This CDR3 spans 13 amino acids. Germline-derived CDR1 and CDR2 are MNHNY and SVGAGI (reference sequence). The CDR3 reads CASRQETNYGYTF. The CDR3 region has the DNA TGTGCCAGCAGACAGGAGACTAACTATGGCTACACCTTC.

This clone was detected once. The V call is TRBV21-1, the J call TRBJ1-2; the table's TRBD1 call for D was not verified on the DNA. TRBV21-1 is labeled a pseudogene. This CDR3 region has 11 residues. The CDR3 DNA reads as TGTGCCAGCAGCCGGACAGATGGCTACACCTTC. It codes for CASSRTDGYTF.

The rearrangement uses TRBV6-5 and TRBJ1-1, with D unresolved. Germline V gene lookup returns CDR1 MNHEY and CDR2 SVGAGI. The germline V and J ends were trimmed by 4 bases and 0 bases, with 9 bases remaining between them. CDR3 length equals 14 residues. The chain's CDR3 is CASSSRFMNTEAFF. The CDR3 nucleotides are TGTGCCAGCAGTTCACGGTTCATGAACACTGAAGCTTTCTTT.

The V and J genes are TRBV5-1 and TRBJ1-1; possibly TRBD1 for D (5 bases). The CDR3 is 13 amino acids. V was cut by 1 base and J by 5 bases, with 9 bases left in between. The germline CDR1 and CDR2 sequences are SGHRS and YFSETQ. The CDR3, as DNA: TGCGCCAGCAGCTTGCGGGGGGAGACTGAAGCTTTCTTT. Translation gives CASSLRGETEAFF.

The chain has TRBV29-1 and TRBJ2-1; D unresolved. CDR3 length equals 16 residues. The V gene's germline CDR1 is SQVTM and CDR2 ANQGSEA. V was trimmed by 0 bases and J by 4 bases, leaving 16 bases between them. The CDR3, as DNA: TGCAGCGTTGAAGATCCGCTCGGCGCCGGGTACAATGAGCAGTTCTTC. It specifies CSVEDPLGAGYNEQFF.

This clone came up once. V and J are TRBV28 and TRBJ2-2, with TRBD2 identical over 11 bases. CDR3 size: 19 residues. The V gene end was trimmed by 3 bases and the J gene end by 3 bases; junction bases not matched to a gene: 12. Germline assignment: CDR1 MDHEN and CDR2 SYDVKM. CDR3 residues: CASSFYGLAGGPYTGELFF. As DNA, the CDR3 is TGTGCCAGCAGTTTCTATGGTTTAGCGGGAGGGCCGTACACCGGGGAGCTGTTTTTT.

The genes are TRBV5-5 and TRBJ1-2, with D perhaps matching TRBD1 (5 bases). The ends were cut back, 0 bases at V and 8 bases at J, with 17 bases in the middle. Germline loops: CDR1 SGHKS, CDR2 YYEKEE (reference sequence). The CDR3 covers 15 residues. The CDR3 DNA sequence: TGTGCCAGCAGCTTGGCCACAGGCGGCGTAGGGGGCTACACCTTC. Protein product: CASSLATGGVGGYTF.

The chain combines TRBV7-9 with TRBJ1-1; 11 bases agree with TRBD1. The length of the CDR3 is 14 residues. Trimming at V came to 2 bases and at J to 7 bases, leaving 3 bases not matched to a gene. CDR1 SEHNR and CDR2 FQNEAQ come from the germline V gene (reference sequence). Written as DNA, the CDR3 is TGTGCCAGCAGCTTAACCGGGACAGGGGGTGAAGCTTTCTTT. Translating it yields CASSLTGTGGEAFF.

The rearrangement links TRBV19 to TRBJ2-2; D is unresolved. The CDR3 sequence is 10 residues long. Germline assignment: CDR1 LNHDA and CDR2 SQIVND (reference sequence). V shed 10 bases and J shed 6 bases, with 6 bases lying between them. Here the CDR3 reads CATRAGELFF. The CDR3 nucleotides are TGTGCCACCCGGGCCGGGGAGCTGTTTTTT.

The V call is TRBV28, the J call TRBJ2-6, with D maybe TRBD2 (6 bases). Trimming stripped 7 bases from V and 8 bases from J, with 24 bases between. The germline V gene encodes CDR1 MDHEN and CDR2 SYDVKM. The CDR3 runs 17 residues. In DNA, the CDR3 is TGTGCCAGCACCAACGGAGGGGCCGGCTCTGATACCAACGTCCTGACTTTC. The encoded protein is CASTNGGAGSDTNVLTF.

The V gene is TRBV5-1, the J gene TRBJ1-1; no definite D call. Germline CDR1 and CDR2: SGHRS and YFSETQ. CDR3 size: 13 residues. Trimming removed 3 bases at V and 7 bases at J, with 13 bases between. CDR3 protein: CASSSVVHNEAFF. DNA for the CDR3: TGCGCCAGCAGCTCAGTGGTTCACAATGAAGCTTTCTTT.

The chain links TRBV6-4 to TRBJ2-3, with 10 bases fitting TRBD2. CDR3 length: 15 amino acids. The junction had 4 bases not matched to a gene; V was cut back by 5 bases and J by 2 bases. Germline CDR1 is MRHNA and CDR2 is SNTAGT. In DNA form, the CDR3 reads TGTGCCAGCAGTCCCGGGACTAGCGTCACAGATACGCAGTATTTT. Translating it yields CASSPGTSVTDTQYF.

J is TRBJ2-2 and V is TRBV7-2; 12 nucleotides agree with TRBD2. V lost 4 bases to trimming and J lost 1 base; unmatched junction nucleotides: 10. Germline values: CDR1 SGHTA, CDR2 FQGNSA. CDR3 length: 19 amino acids. The CDR3 loop is CASSYPGLAGVGNTGELFF. CDR3 in DNA: TGTGCCAGCAGCTACCCGGGACTAGCGGGTGTTGGGAACACCGGGGAGCTGTTTTTT.

The V and J genes are TRBV12-5 and TRBJ2-7, with D perhaps matching TRBD2 (5 bases). This CDR3 has 14 amino acids. Germline values: CDR1 LGHNT, CDR2 FRNRAP. The ends were cut back, 6 bases at V and 2 bases at J, with 14 bases in the middle. The CDR3: CASGSTGIPYEQYF. The DNA of the CDR3 is TGTGCTAGTGGCTCAACCGGGATACCCTACGAGCAGTACTTC.

The chain has TRBV7-6 and TRBJ2-7, with TRBD2 matching over 7 bases. V lost 0 bases and J lost 6; bases outside the gene matches: 11. Germline CDR1 reads SGHVS; CDR2 reads FNYEAQ. The CDR3 extends over 16 amino acids. The CDR3 DNA follows: TGTGCCAGCAGCTTAGCGGCGGGAGTAGGCCAGGGCGAGCAGTACTTC. This translates into CASSLAAGVGQGEQYF.

The rearrangement joins TRBV19 to TRBJ1-2, with 8 bases that match TRBD1. V lost 7 bases to trimming and J lost 3 bases; unmatched junction nucleotides: 7. Germline V CDR1 and CDR2: LNHDA, SQIVND (reference sequence). This CDR3 has 14 amino acids. The CDR3 reads CASTPGQAYYGYTF. The CDR3, as DNA: TGTGCCAGTACTCCGGGACAGGCTTACTATGGCTACACCTTC. Drawing the rest from reference TRBV19 and TRBJ1-2, the complete variable domain is DGGITQSPKYLFRKEGQNVTLSCEQNLNHDAMYWYRQDPGQGLRLIYYSQIVNDFQKGDIAEGYSVSREKKESFPLTVTSAQKNPTAFYLCASTPGQAYYGYTFGSGTRLTVV.

This chain connects TRBV5-1 to TRBJ2-1, with D tentatively TRBD2 (6 bases). Trimming took off 3 bases at V and 5 bases at J, with 6 bases between the two ends. The CDR3 loop spans 12 amino acids. Germline V gene data show CDR1 as SGHRS and CDR2 as YFSETQ. The CDR3 here is CASSWGDNEQFF. The CDR3 coding sequence is TGCGCCAGCAGCTGGGGGGACAATGAGCAGTTCTTC.

The CDR3 DNA is TGTGCCAGCAGCCCGGGACAGGGCTTATCGAATGGCTACACCTTC. The encoded protein is CASSPGQGLSNGYTF. The V call is TRBV7-3, the J call TRBJ1-2; 9 bases are a match to TRBD1. This CDR3 has 15 residues. The trim removed 5 bases at V and 6 bases at J, leaving 10 bases unmatched. The germline V gene encodes CDR1 SGHTA and CDR2 FQGTGA.

The V call is TRBV4-1, the J call TRBJ2-3; D is possibly TRBD2 (7 bases). The germline V and J ends were trimmed by 1 base and 2 bases, with 10 bases remaining between them. Germline V gene data show CDR1 as MGHRA and CDR2 as YSYEKL. This CDR3 is 15 amino acids long. The CDR3 coding sequence is TGCGCCAGCAGCCAAGTCGGGGGGCACACAGATACGCAGTATTTT. Translating gives CASSQVGGHTDTQYF.

The chain joins TRBV7-9 to TRBJ2-7; no definite D call. V lost 2 bases to trimming and J lost 4 bases, with 6 bases between them. Germline CDR1 is SEHNR and CDR2 is FQNEAQ (reference sequence). The CDR3 has 12 amino acids. The CDR3, as DNA: TGTGCCAGCAGCTTACGAGATTACGAGCAGTACTTC. It translates to CASSLRDYEQYF.

This sequence joins TRBV5-1 and TRBJ2-3; 7 bases line up with TRBD1. CDR1 is SGHRS and CDR2 is YFSETQ in the germline V gene. The CDR3 consists of 15 residues. With V trimmed by 1 base and J by 3 bases, 5 bases remained unmatched. The CDR3 sequence is CASSLSARGTDTQYF. The CDR3 nucleotides read TGCGCCAGCAGCTTGTCTGCCAGGGGGACAGATACGCAGTATTTT.

The chain combines TRBV29-1 with TRBJ2-1; 9 bases map to TRBD2. Germline-derived CDR1 and CDR2 are SQVTM and ANQGSEA. CDR3 length: 17 amino acids. J lost 8 bases, V lost 2 bases, and 16 bases had no gene match. DNA for the CDR3: TGCAGCGTTGAAAGGGTGGCTAGCGGGATCCAAGGCGATGAGCAGTTCTTC. Translating gives CSVERVASGIQGDEQFF.